Included here is one T cell receptor (beta chain) sequence, with context. The antigen remains unidentified. One end of the junction is discordant with germline, which a read error may explain. The template was RNA from unsorted bulk tissue. More than 3 cm separated this lung sample from the edge of the tumor. Donors were chemotherapy-naive, newly diagnosed lung cancer surgical patients in China, August–late 2014. This CDR3 is 18 amino acids long. The germline CDR1 and CDR2 sequences are MGHRA and YSYEKL. The sample is drawn from a study of tumor and adjacent non-tumor tissue in lung cancer. In the study overall: Samples averaged roughly 4.2 million productive TCRbeta reads each.

Study findings and constraints: Top 100 clones took a larger repertoire share in normal lung. TCR diversity was significantly greater in tumor than normal lung tissue.

Three rounds of nested PCR, following a modified ARM-PCR protocol, produced the TCRbeta library. Using its own MiXCR run on the multiplex PCR reads, TCRdb lists one record per CDR3 protein. The sample has 80,000 or so distinct CDR3 sequences, approximately 81% seen once. The chain carries TRBV4-1 and TRBJ2-1; 11 nucleotides agree with TRBD2. Specimen: distant non-tumor lung tissue. The TCR sequence derives from a man aged 60-69 years with non-small cell lung cancer. The CDR3 region is CVSRRTSGSSTSYNEQFF. The CDR3 DNA reads TGCGTCAGCAGACGGACTAGCGGGTCCAGCACCTCCTACAATGAGCAGTTCTTC.